This T cell receptor beta chain was identified during a study of blood T cell repertoires in COVID-19. Study summary: Sites across the United States, Italy and Spain contributed samples from acute and convalescent COVID-19. PBMCs, B-cell-depleted T cells, or T cells provided the cDNA or gDNA that made up the material.

Across about two dozen US areas, participants ranged in age from about 18 to 90 years. Repertoires were generated with immunoSEQ multiplex PCR, while TCRdb's copy carries only in-frame clones and drops some. Among 150,000 to 200,000 clones listed, more than 75% were seen once. This CDR3 comprises 16 residues. Losses at the gene ends were 2 bases for V and 4 bases for J; bases not matched to a gene: 7. The germline CDR1 and CDR2 sequences are KGHDR and SFDVKD. V usage is TRBV24-1 and J usage is TRBJ2-1, with 7 nucleotides matching TRBD2. Sequencing used PBMCs or T cells enriched from blood (not recorded which). This TCR derives from a man in his fifties or sixties who had been exposed to COVID-19. The CDR3 here is CATSDSGLAVYNEQFF. CDR3 in DNA: TGTGCCACCAGTGATTCGGGTCTAGCGGTATACAATGAGCAGTTCTTC.